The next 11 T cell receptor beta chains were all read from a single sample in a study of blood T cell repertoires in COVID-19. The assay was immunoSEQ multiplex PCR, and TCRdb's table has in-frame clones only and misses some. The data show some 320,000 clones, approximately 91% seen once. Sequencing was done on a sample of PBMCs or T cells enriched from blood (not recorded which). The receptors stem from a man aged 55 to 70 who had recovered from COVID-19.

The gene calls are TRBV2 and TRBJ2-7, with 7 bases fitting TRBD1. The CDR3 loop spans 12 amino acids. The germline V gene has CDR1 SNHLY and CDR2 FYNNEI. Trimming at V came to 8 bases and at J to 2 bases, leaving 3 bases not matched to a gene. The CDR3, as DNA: TGTGCCAGCCAGACAGGGACCTACGAGCAGTACTTC. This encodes CASQTGTYEQYF.

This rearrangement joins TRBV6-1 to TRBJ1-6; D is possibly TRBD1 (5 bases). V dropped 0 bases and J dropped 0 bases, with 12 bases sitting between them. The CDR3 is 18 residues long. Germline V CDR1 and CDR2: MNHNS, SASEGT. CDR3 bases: TGTGCCAGCAGTGAAGCTAGGAGACAGAGCTCCTATAATTCACCCCTCCACTTT. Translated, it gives CASSEARRQSSYNSPLHF.

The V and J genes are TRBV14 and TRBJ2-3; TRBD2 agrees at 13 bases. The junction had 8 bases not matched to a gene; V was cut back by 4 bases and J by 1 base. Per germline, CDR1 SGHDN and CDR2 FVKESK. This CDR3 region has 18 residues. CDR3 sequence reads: CASSLGGLAGVGTDTQYF. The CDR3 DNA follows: TGTGCCAGCAGCCTCGGAGGACTAGCGGGAGTTGGCACAGATACGCAGTATTTT. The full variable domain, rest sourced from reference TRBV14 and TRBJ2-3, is EAGVTQFPSHSVIEKGQTVTLRCDPISGHDNLYWYRRVMGKEIKFLLHFVKESKQDESGMPNNRFLAERTGGTYSTLKVQPAELEDSGVYFCASSLGGLAGVGTDTQYFGPGTRLTVL.

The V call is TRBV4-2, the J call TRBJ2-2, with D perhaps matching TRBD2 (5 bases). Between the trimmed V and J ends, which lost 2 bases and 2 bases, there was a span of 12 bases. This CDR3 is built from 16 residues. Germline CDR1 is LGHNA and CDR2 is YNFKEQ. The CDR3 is CASSQPRGRNTGELFF. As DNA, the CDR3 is TGTGCCAGCAGCCAACCCCGAGGGAGAAACACCGGGGAGCTGTTTTTT.

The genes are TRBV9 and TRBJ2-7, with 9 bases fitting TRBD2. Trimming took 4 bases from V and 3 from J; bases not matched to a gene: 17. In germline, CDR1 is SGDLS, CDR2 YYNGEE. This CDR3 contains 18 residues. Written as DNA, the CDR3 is TGTGCCAGCAGCCAAGCTTCGTCTAGCGGGACTTTTGTCTACGAGCAGTACTTC. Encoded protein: CASSQASSSGTFVYEQYF.

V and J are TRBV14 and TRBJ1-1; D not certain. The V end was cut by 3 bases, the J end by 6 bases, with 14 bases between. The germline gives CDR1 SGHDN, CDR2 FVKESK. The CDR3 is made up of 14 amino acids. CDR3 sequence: CASSQSLVRAEAFF. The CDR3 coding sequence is TGTGCCAGCAGCCAGAGCCTTGTGAGGGCTGAAGCTTTCTTT.

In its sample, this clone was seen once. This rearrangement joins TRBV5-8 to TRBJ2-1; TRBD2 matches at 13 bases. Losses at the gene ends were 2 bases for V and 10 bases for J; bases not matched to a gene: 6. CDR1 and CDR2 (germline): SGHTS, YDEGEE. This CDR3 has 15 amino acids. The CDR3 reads CASSLWTSGSDEQFF. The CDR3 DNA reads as TGTGCCAGCAGCTTATGGACTAGCGGGAGTGACGAGCAGTTCTTC.

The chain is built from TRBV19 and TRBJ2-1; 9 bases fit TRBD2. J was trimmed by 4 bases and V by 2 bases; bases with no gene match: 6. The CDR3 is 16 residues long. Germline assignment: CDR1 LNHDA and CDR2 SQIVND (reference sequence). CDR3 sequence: CASSIPALAGYNEQFF. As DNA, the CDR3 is TGTGCCAGTAGTATACCCGCGCTAGCGGGGTACAATGAGCAGTTCTTC.

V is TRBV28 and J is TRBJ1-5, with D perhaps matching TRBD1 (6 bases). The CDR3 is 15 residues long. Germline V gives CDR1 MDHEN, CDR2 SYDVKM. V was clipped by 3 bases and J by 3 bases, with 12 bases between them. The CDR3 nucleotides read TGTGCCAGCAGTTTTCCCGGACAGAACAATCAGCCCCAGCATTTT. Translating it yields CASSFPGQNNQPQHF.

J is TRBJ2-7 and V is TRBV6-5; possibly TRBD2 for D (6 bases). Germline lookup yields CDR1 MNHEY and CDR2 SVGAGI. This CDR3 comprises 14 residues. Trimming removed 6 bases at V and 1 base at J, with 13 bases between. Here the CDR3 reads CASRQAGSSYEQYF. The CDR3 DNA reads TGTGCCAGCAGACAAGCGGGCTCTTCCTACGAGCAGTACTTC.

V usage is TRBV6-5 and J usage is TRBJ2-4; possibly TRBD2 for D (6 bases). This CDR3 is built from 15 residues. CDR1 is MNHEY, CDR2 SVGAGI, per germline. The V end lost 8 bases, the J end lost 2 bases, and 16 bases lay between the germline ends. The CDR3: CASALGGTTKNIQYF. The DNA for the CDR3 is TGTGCCAGCGCATTAGGAGGGACGACCAAAAACATTCAGTACTTC.